This TCR beta chain derives from a study of blood T cell repertoires in COVID-19. Worth noting for this clone: The same CDR3 is also encoded by other DNA sequences in this sample.

Germline CDR1 and CDR2: LGHNT and FRNRAP. This CDR3 is 14 amino acids long. V was pared by 6 bases and J by 5 bases, with 5 bases of the junction left unmatched. Measured with immunoSEQ multiplex PCR; TCRdb has only the in-frame clones, and not every one. This table has about 400,000 clones, 85% to 90% appearing once. Those who participated ranged in age from roughly 18 to 89 years and resided in 20 to 30 US areas. The TCR was taken from a woman aged 45-60 years who had recovered from COVID-19. The sequencing sample was made of PBMCs or T cells enriched from blood (not recorded which). The chain employs TRBV12-5 and TRBJ1-5; 9 bases map to TRBD1. As DNA, the CDR3 is TGTGCTAGTGGATCCGGACAGGGGTATCAGCCCCAGCATTTT. This translates into CASGSGQGYQPQHF.